The rows below give T cell receptor beta chains drawn from one sample of a study of T cell clonotyping in hematopoietic cell transplantation. This table comes from immunoSEQ multiplex PCR, and its TCRdb copy is limited to in-frame clones, with some not included. The sample lists roughly 27,000 clones, around 95% occurring once. The sample was peripheral blood mononuclear cells. The receptors come from a man aged 45-65 years in good health. Some clones in this sample may be carry-over from other donors' samples. Each CDR3 is given with its conserved first and last residue. Each record gives: J gene, D gene, V gene, clone size, CDR3 DNA, CDR3 protein. A D gene is named only where the DNA matches it firmly. Only part of the rows carry a size: once, few, many, or a class if the clone is expanded.

TRBJ2-5 | - | TRBV2 | - | TGTGCCACCACGCTGGAGGGACAGTACACACAGGGGCAGTACTTC | CATTLEGQYTQGQYF
TRBJ1-5 | TRBD1 | TRBV6-5 | - | TGTGCCAGCAGTTTCGACAGGGACAATCAGCCCCAGCATTTT | CASSFDRDNQPQHF
TRBJ1-2 | - | TRBV5-4 | - | TGTGCCAGCACCACCCGGGGGGCGAGCTATGGCTACACCTTC | CASTTRGASYGYTF
TRBJ2-2 | TRBD1 | TRBV11-2 | - | TGTGCCAGCAGCTTAGTCGCAGGGGGAACCGGGGAGCTGTTTTTT | CASSLVAGGTGELFF
TRBJ1-5 | - | TRBV19 | once | TGTGCCAGTAGTATAGTCACAGGGTGGGCTCAGCCCCAGCATTTT | CASSIVTGWAQPQHF
TRBJ1-5 | TRBD1 | TRBV30 | - | TGTGCCTGGAGGAAGACAGGGGTTGGCAATCAGCCCCAGCATTTT | CAWRKTGVGNQPQHF
TRBJ2-3 | TRBD1 | TRBV30 | once | TGTGCCTGGAGCGGGACAGGGGCCGCAGATACGCAGTATTTT | CAWSGTGAADTQYF
TRBJ2-3 | TRBD2 | TRBV27 | - | TGTGCCAGCAGTACGTCTAGCGGGGGGACCAGGTCCCGCACAGATACGCAGTATTTT | CASSTSSGGTRSRTDTQYF
TRBJ1-5 | TRBD1 | TRBV2 | - | TGTGCCAGCAGGGAGACCGGGACAGCCTTGTCCCAGCATTTT | CASRETGTALSQHF
TRBJ2-3 | - | TRBV6-6 | - | TGTGCCAGCGGAGACAGGTTCACAGATACGCAGTATTTT | CASGDRFTDTQYF
TRBJ2-2 | TRBD2 | TRBV30 | - | TGTGCCTGGAGTGTAGCGGGGGTACACACCGGGGAGCTGTTTTTT | CAWSVAGVHTGELFF
TRBJ1-3 | - | TRBV5-1 | - | TGCGCCAGCAGCTTGGCCTTTCAGGGCTCTGGAAACACCATATATTTT | CASSLAFQGSGNTIYF
TRBJ2-5 | TRBD2 | TRBV18 | - | TGTGCCAGCTCACCGAGCGGGGGGGAAGAGACCCAGTACTTC | CASSPSGGEETQYF
TRBJ2-2 | TRBD2 | TRBV9 | - | TGTGCCAGCAGGCGGACTAGCGGGGAGGCCGGGGAGCTGTTTTTT | CASRRTSGEAGELFF
TRBJ2-3 | TRBD2 | TRBV19 | - | TGTGCCAGTAGTTGGGCTAGCGGGGGAACAGATACGCAGTATTTT | CASSWASGGTDTQYF
TRBJ2-7 | TRBD1 | TRBV9 | - | TGTGCCAGCAGCGTAGGACAGGGCGCCTACGAGCAGTACTTC | CASSVGQGAYEQYF
TRBJ2-5 | TRBD2 | TRBV7-9 | - | TGTGCCAGCAGCTTAGCGGCTAGCGGGGAACTCCAAGAGACCCAGTACTTC | CASSLAASGELQETQYF
TRBJ2-5 | TRBD1 | TRBV7-7 | - | TGTGCCAGCAGCTTAGTCTTGTCAGGGGGCAACCAAGAGACCCAGTACTTC | CASSLVLSGGNQETQYF
TRBJ2-3 | - | TRBV11-3 | - | TGTGCCAGCAGCTACGGAGGGGCGAGGGATACGCAGTATTTT | CASSYGGARDTQYF
TRBJ1-6 | - | TRBV6-1 | - | TGTGCCAGCAGTGACAACAGGAGCTCCTATAATTCACCCCTCCACTTT | CASSDNRSSYNSPLHF
TRBJ1-5 | - | TRBV7-6 | - | TGTGCCAGCAGTTGGGGGGACATCAATCAGCCCCAGCATTTT | CASSWGDINQPQHF
TRBJ1-1 | - | TRBV9 | few | TGTGCCAGCAGCGTAGCACCGGGAAACACTGAAGCTTTCTTT | CASSVAPGNTEAFF
TRBJ2-3 | - | TRBV5-8 | - | TGTGCCAGCAGCTTGGTGGTTGCGGCGCGCACAGATACGCAGTATTTT | CASSLVVAARTDTQYF
TRBJ2-6 | - | TRBV2 | - | TGTGCCAGCAGTGGACGGAGGGACTCTGGGGCCAACGTCCTGACTTTC | CASSGRRDSGANVLTF
TRBJ2-3 | TRBD2 | TRBV5-1 | - | TGCGCCAGCAGCCTAATGGGTAGCGGGGGGGCCGGGGATACGCAGTATTTT | CASSLMGSGGAGDTQYF
TRBJ1-5 | - | TRBV30 | - | TGTGCCTGGAGTGGCCCCGGGGGCTTCAATCAGCCCCAGCATTTT | CAWSGPGGFNQPQHF
TRBJ1-1 | TRBD1 | TRBV6-4 | - | TGTGCCAGCAGTGACACGGACAGGGGCACTGAAGCTTTCTTT | CASSDTDRGTEAFF
TRBJ2-4 | - | TRBV9 | - | TGTGCCAGCAGCGTAGCTTCTGCTAGAGATATTCAGTACTTC | CASSVASARDIQYF
TRBJ1-1 | - | TRBV7-8 | - | TGTGCCAGCAGGGAAATAGGGAGCACTGAAGCTTTCTTT | CASREIGSTEAFF
TRBJ1-6 | - | TRBV7-9 | - | TGTGCCAGCAGCTTAGCGTACAGGCTTTCACCCCTCCACTTT | CASSLAYRLSPLHF
TRBJ2-1 | - | TRBV7-2 | - | TGTGCCAGCAGCTTCGCAGGGGTCAATGAGCAGTTCTTC | CASSFAGVNEQFF
TRBJ1-6 | - | TRBV25-1 | - | TGTGCCAGCATCGGGACGTTTTCACCCCTCCACTTT | CASIGTFSPLHF